This TCR beta chain is from a study of blood T cell repertoires in COVID-19. Study in general: From the United States, Italy and Spain came samples of acute and convalescent COVID-19.

As processed by the authors: Estimates of nucleated cell counts were drawn from the amplification of reference gene primers. Assay used: immunoSEQ multiplex PCR; TCRdb lists only in-frame clones, some missing. V, J and clone size reflect that table, while D and trimming were determined from the DNA. The table lists a few hundred thousand clones, around 80% of them singletons. The CDR3 spans 14 residues. Germline V gene data show CDR1 as SEHNR and CDR2 as FQNEAQ (reference sequence). V lost 5 bases, J lost 5 bases, and 8 bases stayed unmatched. The sequence was collected from a woman older than 75 with acute or convalescent COVID-19. V gene TRBV7-9 combines with J gene TRBJ2-7; 8 nucleotides agree with TRBD2. What was sequenced was peripheral blood. CDR3 amino acids: CASSRGGGLDEQYF. Written as DNA, the CDR3 is TGTGCCAGCAGCCGGGGCGGGGGGCTCGACGAGCAGTACTTC.